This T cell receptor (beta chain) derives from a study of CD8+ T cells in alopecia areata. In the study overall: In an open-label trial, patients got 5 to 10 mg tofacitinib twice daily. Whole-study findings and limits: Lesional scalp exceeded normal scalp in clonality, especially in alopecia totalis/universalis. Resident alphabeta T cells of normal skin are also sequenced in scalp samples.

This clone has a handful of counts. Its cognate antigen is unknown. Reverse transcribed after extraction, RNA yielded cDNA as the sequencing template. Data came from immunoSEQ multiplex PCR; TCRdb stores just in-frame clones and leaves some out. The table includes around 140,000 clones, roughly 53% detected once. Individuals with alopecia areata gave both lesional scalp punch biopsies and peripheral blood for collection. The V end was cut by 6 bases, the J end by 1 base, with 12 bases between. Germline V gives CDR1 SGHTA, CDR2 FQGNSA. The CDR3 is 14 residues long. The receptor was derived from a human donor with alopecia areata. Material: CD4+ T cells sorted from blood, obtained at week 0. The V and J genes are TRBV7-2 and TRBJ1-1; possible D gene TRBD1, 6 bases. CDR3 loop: CASRIGGPNTEAFF. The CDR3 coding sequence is TGTGCCAGCAGAATTGGGGGGCCGAACACTGAAGCTTTCTTT.